Each of the 13 T cell receptor beta chains below was sequenced from the same sample in a study of blood T cell repertoires in COVID-19. Here immunoSEQ multiplex PCR was the method, and the copy in TCRdb shows in-frame clones only, minus some. The repertoire holds approximately 290,000 clones, approximately 90% seen once, with under 0.95% in the top ten. Sequencing input: peripheral blood. These TCRs come from a man aged 25 to 40 with acute or convalescent COVID-19.

The chain joins TRBV30 to TRBJ2-3; 7 bases map to TRBD2. The CDR3 has 15 amino acids. Unmatched junction bases numbered 7, after V lost 0 bases and J lost 4 bases. Germline loops: CDR1 GTSNPN, CDR2 SVGIG (reference sequence). As DNA, the CDR3 is TGTGCCTGGAGTGTTTCGGGGGGTGGCGCAGATACGCAGTATTTT. This codes for CAWSVSGGGADTQYF.

The rearrangement uses TRBV4-2 and TRBJ2-7; D is uncertain. CDR3 length equals 11 residues. Trimming took 3 bases from V and 5 from J, leaving 5 bases between them. Germline loops: CDR1 LGHNA, CDR2 YNFKEQ. CDR3 nucleotide sequence: TGTGCCAGCAGCCAGGGCAACGAGCAGTACTTC. Translating gives CASSQGNEQYF.

V gene TRBV5-6 combines with J gene TRBJ1-2; tentative D call: TRBD1 (6 bases). The CDR3 runs 16 residues. In germline, CDR1 is SGHDT, CDR2 YYEEEE. Between the trimmed V and J ends, which lost 3 bases and 4 bases, there was a span of 19 bases. The CDR3 sequence is CASSSLKDRNRYGYTF. The CDR3 DNA follows: TGTGCCAGCAGCTCTTTGAAAGACAGGAACCGCTATGGCTACACCTTC.

The rearrangement uses TRBV7-9 and TRBJ2-3; 8 nucleotides align to TRBD2. The germline gives CDR1 SEHNR, CDR2 FQNEAQ (reference sequence). This CDR3 contains 16 residues. Trimming cost V 4 bases and J 0 bases; bases outside gene matches: 6. The CDR3 here is CASSSLLAASTDTQYF. The CDR3 DNA reads as TGTGCCAGCAGCTCCCTACTAGCGGCAAGCACAGATACGCAGTATTTT. The entire variable domain, with the rest obtained from reference TRBV7-9 and TRBJ2-3, is as follows: DTGVSQNPRHKITKRGQNVTFRCDPISEHNRLYWYRQTLGQGPEFLTYFQNEAQLEKSRLLSDRFSAERPKGSFSTLEIQRTEQGDSAMYLCASSSLLAASTDTQYFGPGTRLTVL.

V and J are TRBV30 and TRBJ1-2; TRBD1 is a possible D gene (5 bases). There are 16 residues in the CDR3. From germline, CDR1 is GTSNPN and CDR2 SVGIG (reference sequence). The V and J ends lost 1 base and 3 bases respectively, with 18 bases between them. The CDR3 here is CAWSEGRGNIDYGYTF. The CDR3 DNA sequence: TGTGCCTGGAGTGAGGGTCGGGGGAACATTGACTATGGCTACACCTTC.

The chain recombines TRBV3-1 (or the pseudogene TRBV3-2) with TRBJ1-6; TRBD1 agrees at 8 bases. Germline lookup yields CDR1 LGHDT and CDR2 YNNKEL (reference sequence). The length of the CDR3 is 15 residues. The V gene end was trimmed by 3 bases and the J gene end by 6 bases; junction bases not matched to a gene: 4. The CDR3 sequence is CASSQAGQANSPLHF. CDR3 in DNA: TGTGCCAGCAGCCAGGCGGGACAGGCTAATTCACCCCTCCACTTT.

The chain recombines TRBV5-4 with TRBJ1-1, with D tentatively TRBD1 (5 bases). CDR1 and CDR2 (germline): SGHNT, YYREEE (reference sequence). The germline V and J ends were trimmed by 4 bases and 2 bases, with 9 bases remaining between them. This CDR3 is 13 amino acids long. For the CDR3, the DNA is TGTGCCAGCAGCCCGGGACTCAACACTGAAGCTTTCTTT. Translation: CASSPGLNTEAFF.

The gene calls are TRBV5-1 and TRBJ2-1, with D possibly matching TRBD1 (5 bases). There are 14 residues in the CDR3. V was pared by 0 bases and J by 6 bases, with 10 bases between. Germline lookup yields CDR1 SGHRS and CDR2 YFSETQ. CDR3 nucleotide sequence: TGCGCCAGCAGCTTGGGCAGGGTAAGCAATGAGCAGTTCTTC. Encoded protein: CASSLGRVSNEQFF.

This clone was seen ten or more times. CDR3 in DNA: TGTCCCATCCGTCCGGATGAGCAGTTCTTC. It yields the protein CPIRPDEQFF. The genes are TRBV27 and TRBJ2-1; D unclear. Germline-derived CDR1 and CDR2 are MNHEY and SMNVEV (reference sequence). The CDR3 extends over 10 amino acids.

This rearrangement joins TRBV5-6 to TRBJ2-7; 11 nucleotides align to TRBD2. V dropped 4 bases and J dropped 3; count of bases not matched to a gene: 9. CDR1 is SGHDT, CDR2 YYEEEE, per germline. This CDR3 has 16 amino acids. The CDR3 DNA reads TGTGCCAGCAGCCGGGCTCCTAGCGGGGGGAACTACGAGCAGTACTTC. This codes for CASSRAPSGGNYEQYF.

This chain uses TRBV28 with TRBJ1-2, with D perhaps matching TRBD1 (5 bases). The V and J ends lost 7 bases and 4 bases respectively, with 16 bases between them. CDR3 length equals 14 residues. Germline lookup yields CDR1 MDHEN and CDR2 SYDVKM. The CDR3 nucleotides read TGTGCCAGCACCGCGGCAGGGAGGACCTATGGCTACACCTTC. This encodes CASTAAGRTYGYTF.

The chain couples TRBV5-1 to TRBJ2-1; 12 bases line up with TRBD2. Germline trimming cut 4 bases from V and 4 bases from J; bases unmatched to any gene: 6. This CDR3 spans 16 amino acids. Per the germline V gene, CDR1 is SGHRS and CDR2 is YFSETQ. CDR3 sequence (DNA): TGCGCCAGCAGCCGGTCGACTAGCGGGGGTTACAATGAGCAGTTCTTC. Residues: CASSRSTSGGYNEQFF.

The V gene is TRBV4-1, the J gene TRBJ2-1, with D maybe TRBD2 (6 bases). The CDR3 consists of 14 residues. V was cut by 4 bases and J by 7 bases, with 14 bases left in between. Germline CDR1 reads MGHRA; CDR2 reads YSYEKL. CDR3 in DNA: TGCGCCAGCAGCCTCGGCGGGACGGGAAATGAGCAGTTCTTC. This codes for CASSLGGTGNEQFF.